This TCR beta chain was documented in a study of blood T cell repertoires in COVID-19. Original processing notes: Reference gene primer amplification gave nucleated cell count estimates. The table came from immunoSEQ multiplex PCR; TCRdb's copy has only in-frame clones and leaves some out. Clone size and V and J calls were adopted from that table, with D and trimming inferred from the DNA. This sample has approximately 270,000 clones; around 86% occur once, and the top ten carry just under 9%. The CDR3 covers 14 residues. The germline CDR1 and CDR2 sequences are SGHKS and YYEKEE (reference sequence). Trimming took 2 bases from V and 4 from J; bases not matched to a gene: 5. This clone was found once.

The TCR was taken from a man in his forties with active or convalescent COVID-19. The chain is built from TRBV5-5 and TRBJ2-5; 7 nucleotides line up with TRBD2. Sequencing used peripheral blood. The CDR3 region has the DNA TGTGCCAGCAGCTTAGGCGGACTAGGAGAGACCCAGTACTTC. Translated: CASSLGGLGETQYF.